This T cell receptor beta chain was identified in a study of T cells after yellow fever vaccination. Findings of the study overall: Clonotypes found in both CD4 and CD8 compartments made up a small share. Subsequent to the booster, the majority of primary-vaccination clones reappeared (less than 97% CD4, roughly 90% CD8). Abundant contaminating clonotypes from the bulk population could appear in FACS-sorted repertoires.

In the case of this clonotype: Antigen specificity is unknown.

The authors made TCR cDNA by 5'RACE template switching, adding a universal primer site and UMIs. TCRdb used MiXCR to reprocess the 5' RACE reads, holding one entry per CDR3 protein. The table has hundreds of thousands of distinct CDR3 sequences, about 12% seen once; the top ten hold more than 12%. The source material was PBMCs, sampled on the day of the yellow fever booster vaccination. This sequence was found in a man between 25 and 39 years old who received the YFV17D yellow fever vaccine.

The chain's CDR3 is CASSYMPAGEQYF. CDR3 sequence (DNA): TGTGCCAGCAGTTACATGCCTGCGGGTGAGCAGTACTTC. J is TRBJ2-7 and V is TRBV6-5; weak D call: TRBD2 (5 bases). The length of the CDR3 is 13 residues. V shed 2 bases and J shed 7 bases, with 12 bases lying between them. Germline V gene lookup returns CDR1 MNHEY and CDR2 SVGAGI.